The 4 T cell receptor beta chains listed next were all sequenced from one sample in a study of response to subunit inactivated influenza vaccine. TCRdb re-called the RT-PCR reads with MiXCR, one entry per CDR3 protein. The sample includes a few hundred thousand distinct CDR3 sequences, 13% to 15% of them seen just once. The sequenced sample was PBMCs from blood, obtained 11 to 12 days after vaccination. The receptors shown here come from a man between 45 and 60 years old who received an inactivated influenza vaccine.

The V gene is TRBV4-2, the J gene TRBJ2-7, with 7 positions matching TRBD1. V lost 3 bases to trimming and J lost 2 bases; unmatched junction nucleotides: 10. The CDR3 runs 16 residues. Per the germline V gene, CDR1 is LGHNA and CDR2 is YNFKEQ. Here the CDR3 reads CASSHASTGEPYEQYF. The CDR3 DNA reads TGTGCCAGCAGCCATGCAAGTACAGGGGAACCCTACGAGCAGTACTTC.

V gene TRBV7-8 combines with J gene TRBJ2-3; no firm D call. CDR1 and CDR2 (germline): SGHVS, FQNEAQ. The CDR3 consists of 14 residues. The germline V and J ends were trimmed by 2 bases and 0 bases, with 6 bases remaining between them. The CDR3 here is CASSLWRSTDTQYF. For the CDR3, the DNA is TGTGCCAGCAGCTTATGGCGGAGCACAGATACGCAGTATTTT.

This clonotype occurred a few times. The chain couples TRBV12-3 or TRBV12-4 to TRBJ2-3; tentative D call: TRBD1 (6 bases). The CDR3 runs 11 residues. The V gene lost 6 bases and the J gene lost 8 bases, with 9 bases spanning the gap. The CDR3 DNA follows: TGTGCCAGCAGGGGGGCGGGTACGCAGTATTTT. It translates to CASRGAGTQYF.

The table lists this clonotype with a few counts. The rearrangement links TRBV28 to TRBJ2-7, with TRBD1 as a possible D gene (5 bases). V shed 5 bases and J shed 2 bases, with 13 bases lying between them. The germline V gene has CDR1 MDHEN and CDR2 SYDVKM. The CDR3 is 14 amino acids. DNA of the CDR3: TGTGCCAGCAGTAAGGGTCAGGGCCCCTACGAGCAGTACTTC. Translating gives CASSKGQGPYEQYF.